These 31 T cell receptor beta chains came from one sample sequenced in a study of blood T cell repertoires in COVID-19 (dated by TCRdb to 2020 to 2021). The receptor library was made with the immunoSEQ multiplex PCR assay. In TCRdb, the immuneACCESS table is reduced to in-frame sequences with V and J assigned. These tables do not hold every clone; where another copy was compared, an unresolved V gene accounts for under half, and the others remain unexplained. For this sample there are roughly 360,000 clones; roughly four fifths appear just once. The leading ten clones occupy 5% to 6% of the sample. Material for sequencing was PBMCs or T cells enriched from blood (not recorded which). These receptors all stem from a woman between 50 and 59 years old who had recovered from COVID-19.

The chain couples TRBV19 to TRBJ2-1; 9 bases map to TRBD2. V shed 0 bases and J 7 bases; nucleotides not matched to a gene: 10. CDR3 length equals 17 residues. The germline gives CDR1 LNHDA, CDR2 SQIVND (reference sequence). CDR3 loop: CASSIDWTSALGNEQFF. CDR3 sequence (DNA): TGTGCCAGTAGTATAGATTGGACTAGCGCACTGGGGAATGAGCAGTTCTTC.

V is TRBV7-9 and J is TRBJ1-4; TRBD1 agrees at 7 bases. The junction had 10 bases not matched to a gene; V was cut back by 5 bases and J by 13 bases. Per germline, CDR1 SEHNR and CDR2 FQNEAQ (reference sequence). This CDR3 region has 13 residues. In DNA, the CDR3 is TGTGCCAGCAGCGCCTCGACAACAGGGGTACTGTTTTTT. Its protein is CASSASTTGVLFF.

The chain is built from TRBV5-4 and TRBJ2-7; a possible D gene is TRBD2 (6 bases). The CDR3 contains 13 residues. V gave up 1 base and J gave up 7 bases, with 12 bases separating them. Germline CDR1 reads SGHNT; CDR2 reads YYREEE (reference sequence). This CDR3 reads CASSLIEGGEQYF. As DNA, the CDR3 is TGTGCCAGCAGCTTGATAGAGGGAGGAGAGCAGTACTTC. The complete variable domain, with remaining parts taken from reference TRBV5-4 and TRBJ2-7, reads ETGVTQSPTHLIKTRGQQVTLRCSSQSGHNTVSWYQQALGQGPQFIFQYYREEENGRGNFPPRFSGLQFPNYSSELNVNALELDDSALYLCASSLIEGGEQYFGPGTRLTVT.

The CDR3 DNA reads TGTGCCACCAGCAGAGATATCCAGACTAGCGGGAGAGACAATGAGCAGTTCTTC. This gives the protein CATSRDIQTSGRDNEQFF. The chain recombines TRBV15 with TRBJ2-1; 12 bases are shared with TRBD2. This CDR3 has 18 amino acids. Germline V CDR1 and CDR2: LNHNV, YYDKDF (reference sequence). The V gene end was trimmed by 0 bases and the J gene end by 5 bases; junction bases not matched to a gene: 8.

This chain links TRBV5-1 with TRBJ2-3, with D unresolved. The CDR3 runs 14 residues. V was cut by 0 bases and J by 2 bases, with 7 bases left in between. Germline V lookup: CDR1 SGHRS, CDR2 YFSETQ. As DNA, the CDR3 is TGCGCCAGCAGCTTGGTGGGCCCCACAGATACGCAGTATTTT. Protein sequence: CASSLVGPTDTQYF.

DNA of the CDR3: TGTGCCAGCAGCCAAGCCGGGACACTCTATGGCTACACCTTC. Translating gives CASSQAGTLYGYTF. The J gene is TRBJ1-2, the V gene TRBV3-1 (or the pseudogene TRBV3-2); TRBD1 might be the D (6 bases). There are 14 residues in the CDR3. Germline loops: CDR1 LGHDT, CDR2 YNNKEL (reference sequence). V lost 1 base and J 4 bases, leaving 10 bases between the germline ends.

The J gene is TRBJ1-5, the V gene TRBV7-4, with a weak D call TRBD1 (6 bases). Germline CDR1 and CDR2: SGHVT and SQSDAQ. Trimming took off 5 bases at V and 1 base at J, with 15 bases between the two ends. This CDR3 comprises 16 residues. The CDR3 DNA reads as TGTGCCAGCAGCCCGCAGACAGGTAGGAGCAATCAGCCCCAGCATTTT. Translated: CASSPQTGRSNQPQHF.

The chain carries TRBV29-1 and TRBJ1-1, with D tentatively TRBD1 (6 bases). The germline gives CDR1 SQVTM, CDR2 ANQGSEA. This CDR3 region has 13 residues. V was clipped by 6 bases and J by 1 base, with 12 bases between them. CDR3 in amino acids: CSVEAQGNTEAFF. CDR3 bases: TGCAGCGTGGAGGCACAGGGGAACACTGAAGCTTTCTTT.

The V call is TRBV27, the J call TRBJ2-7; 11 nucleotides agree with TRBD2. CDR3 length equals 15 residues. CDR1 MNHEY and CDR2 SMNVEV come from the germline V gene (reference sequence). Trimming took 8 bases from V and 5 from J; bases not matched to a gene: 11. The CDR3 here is CASRILLAGEDEQYF. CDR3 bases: TGTGCCAGCCGAATCCTACTAGCGGGAGAGGACGAGCAGTACTTC.

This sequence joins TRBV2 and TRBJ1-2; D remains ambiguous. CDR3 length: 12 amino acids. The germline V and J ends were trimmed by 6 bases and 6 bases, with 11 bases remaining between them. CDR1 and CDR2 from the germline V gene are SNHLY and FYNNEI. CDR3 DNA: TGTGCCAGCAGGGTTTTCTTAGATGGCTACACCTTC. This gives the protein CASRVFLDGYTF.

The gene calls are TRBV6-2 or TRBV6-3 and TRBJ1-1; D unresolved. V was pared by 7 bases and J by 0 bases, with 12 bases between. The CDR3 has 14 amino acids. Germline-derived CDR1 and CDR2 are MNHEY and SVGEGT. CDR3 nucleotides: TGTGCCAGCACCCCGCGACACTTGAACACTGAAGCTTTCTTT. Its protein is CASTPRHLNTEAFF.

In DNA, the CDR3 is TGTGCCAGCAGCTCGGGCGGGGGCACAGATACGCAGTATTTT. It encodes CASSSGGGTDTQYF. V gene TRBV5-4 combines with J gene TRBJ2-3; tentatively, D is TRBD2 (6 bases). Per germline, CDR1 SGHNT and CDR2 YYREEE (reference sequence). The CDR3 is made up of 14 amino acids. Trimming took 3 bases from V and 1 from J, leaving 9 bases between them. Full variable domain (remainder filled in from reference TRBV5-4 and TRBJ2-3): ETGVTQSPTHLIKTRGQQVTLRCSSQSGHNTVSWYQQALGQGPQFIFQYYREEENGRGNFPPRFSGLQFPNYSSELNVNALELDDSALYLCASSSGGGTDTQYFGPGTRLTVL.

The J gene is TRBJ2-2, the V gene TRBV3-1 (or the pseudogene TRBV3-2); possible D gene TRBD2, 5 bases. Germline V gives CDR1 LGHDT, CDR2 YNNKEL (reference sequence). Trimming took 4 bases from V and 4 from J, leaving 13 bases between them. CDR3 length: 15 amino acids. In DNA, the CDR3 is TGTGCCAGCAGCCCAACCCGCCGGGGCACCGGGGAGCTGTTTTTT. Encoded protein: CASSPTRRGTGELFF.

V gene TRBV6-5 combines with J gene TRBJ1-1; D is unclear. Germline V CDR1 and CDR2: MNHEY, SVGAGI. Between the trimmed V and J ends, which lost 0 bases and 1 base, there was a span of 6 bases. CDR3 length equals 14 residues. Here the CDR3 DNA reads TGTGCCAGCAGTTACTCCGGGAAGAACACTGAAGCTTTCTTT. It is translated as CASSYSGKNTEAFF.

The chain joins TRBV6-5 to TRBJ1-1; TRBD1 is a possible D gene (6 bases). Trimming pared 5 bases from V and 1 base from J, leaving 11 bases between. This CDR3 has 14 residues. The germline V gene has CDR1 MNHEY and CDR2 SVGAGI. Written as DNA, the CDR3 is TGTGCCAGCAGTCTGGACAGATCGAACACTGAAGCTTTCTTT. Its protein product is CASSLDRSNTEAFF.

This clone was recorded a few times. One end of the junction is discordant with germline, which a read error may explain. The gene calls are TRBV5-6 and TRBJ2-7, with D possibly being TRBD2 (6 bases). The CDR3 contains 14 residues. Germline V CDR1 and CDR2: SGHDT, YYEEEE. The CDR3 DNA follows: TGTGCCAGCAGCGCGGGGACGGCGTCGTACGGGCAGTACTTC. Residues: CASSAGTASYGQYF.

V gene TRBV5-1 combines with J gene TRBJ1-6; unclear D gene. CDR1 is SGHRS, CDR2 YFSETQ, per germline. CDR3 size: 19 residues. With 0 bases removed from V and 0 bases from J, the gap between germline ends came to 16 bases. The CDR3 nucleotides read TGCGCCAGCAGCTTGGTGGCAGCCGGGTCGAGCTCCTATAATTCACCCCTCCACTTT. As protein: CASSLVAAGSSSYNSPLHF.

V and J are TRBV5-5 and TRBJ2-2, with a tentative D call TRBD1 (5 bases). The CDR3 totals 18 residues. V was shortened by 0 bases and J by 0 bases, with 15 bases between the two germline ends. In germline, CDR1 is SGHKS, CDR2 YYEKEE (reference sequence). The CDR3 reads CASSLVNLGATNTGELFF. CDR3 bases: TGTGCCAGCAGCTTGGTTAATTTAGGGGCTACGAACACCGGGGAGCTGTTTTTT.

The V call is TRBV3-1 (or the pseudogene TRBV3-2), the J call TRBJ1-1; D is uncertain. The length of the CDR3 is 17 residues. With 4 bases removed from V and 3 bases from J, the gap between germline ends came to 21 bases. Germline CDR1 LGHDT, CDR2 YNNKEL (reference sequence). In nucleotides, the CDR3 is TGTGCCAGCAGCCCCACGCGGGTATCTGGCGCGGACACTGAAGCTTTCTTT. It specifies CASSPTRVSGADTEAFF.

The CDR3 reads CAWSLGADQPQHF. In nucleotides, the CDR3 is TGTGCCTGGAGTCTGGGGGCCGATCAGCCCCAGCATTTT. The genes are TRBV30 and TRBJ1-5; D possibly corresponds to TRBD1 (6 bases). Trimming took 2 bases from V and 5 from J, leaving 10 bases between them. The CDR3 length is 13 residues. Germline lookup yields CDR1 GTSNPN and CDR2 SVGIG (reference sequence). Full variable domain (rest looked up from reference TRBV30 and TRBJ1-5): SQTIHQWPATLVQPVGSPLSLECTVEGTSNPNLYWYRQAAGRGLQLLFYSVGIGQISSEVPQNLSASRPQDRQFILSSKKLLLSDSGFYLCAWSLGADQPQHFGDGTRLSIL.

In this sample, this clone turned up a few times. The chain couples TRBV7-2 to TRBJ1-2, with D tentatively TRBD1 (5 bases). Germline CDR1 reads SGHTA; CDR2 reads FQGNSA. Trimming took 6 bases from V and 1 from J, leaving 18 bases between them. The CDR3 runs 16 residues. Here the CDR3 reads CASRGGTRTLNYGYTF. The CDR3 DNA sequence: TGTGCCAGCAGGGGAGGCACACGGACACTTAACTATGGCTACACCTTC.

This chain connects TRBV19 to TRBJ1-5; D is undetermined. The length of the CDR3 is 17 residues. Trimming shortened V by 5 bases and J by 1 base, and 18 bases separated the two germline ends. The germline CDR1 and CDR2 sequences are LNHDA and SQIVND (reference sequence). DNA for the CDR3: TGTGCCAGTAGTCCGAGCGGGGTCAGCTTCAGCAATCAGCCCCAGCATTTT. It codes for CASSPSGVSFSNQPQHF.

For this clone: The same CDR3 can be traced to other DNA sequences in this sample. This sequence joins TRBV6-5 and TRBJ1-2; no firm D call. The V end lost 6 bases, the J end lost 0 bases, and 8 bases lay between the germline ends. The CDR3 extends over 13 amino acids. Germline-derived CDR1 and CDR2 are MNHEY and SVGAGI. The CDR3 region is CASRDTANYGYTF. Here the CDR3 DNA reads TGTGCCAGCAGGGATACAGCTAACTATGGCTACACCTTC.

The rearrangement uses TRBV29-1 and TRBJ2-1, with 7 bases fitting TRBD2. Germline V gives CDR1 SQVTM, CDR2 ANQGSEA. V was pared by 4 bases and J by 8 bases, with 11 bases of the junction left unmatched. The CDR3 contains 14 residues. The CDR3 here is CSVVEAGIVHEQFF. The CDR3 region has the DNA TGCAGCGTTGTCGAAGCGGGAATAGTCCATGAGCAGTTCTTC.

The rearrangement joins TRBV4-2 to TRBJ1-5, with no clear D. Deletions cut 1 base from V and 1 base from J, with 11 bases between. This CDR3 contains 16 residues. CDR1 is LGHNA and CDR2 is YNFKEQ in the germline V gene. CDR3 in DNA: TGTGCCAGCAGCCAAGCCCCGGCAGGCAGCAATCAGCCCCAGCATTTT. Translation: CASSQAPAGSNQPQHF.

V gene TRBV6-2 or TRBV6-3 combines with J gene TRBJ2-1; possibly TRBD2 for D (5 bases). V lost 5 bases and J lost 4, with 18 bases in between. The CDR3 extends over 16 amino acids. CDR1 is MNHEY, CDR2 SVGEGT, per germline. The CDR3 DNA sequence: TGTGCCAGCAGTCGCCCCGTAGCGAACTCTTACAATGAGCAGTTCTTC. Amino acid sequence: CASSRPVANSYNEQFF.

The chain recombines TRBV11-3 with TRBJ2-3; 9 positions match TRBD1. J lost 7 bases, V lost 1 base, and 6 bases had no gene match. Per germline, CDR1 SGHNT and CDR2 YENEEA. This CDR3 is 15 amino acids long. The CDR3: CASSLGGQGRNTQYF. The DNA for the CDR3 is TGTGCCAGCAGCTTAGGGGGACAGGGACGAAATACGCAGTATTTT. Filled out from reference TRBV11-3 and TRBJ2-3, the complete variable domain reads EAGVVQSPRYKIIEKKQPVAFWCNPISGHNTLYWYLQNLGQGPELLIRYENEEAVDDSQLPKDRFSAERLKGVDSTLKIQPAELGDSAVYLCASSLGGQGRNTQYFGPGTRLTVL.

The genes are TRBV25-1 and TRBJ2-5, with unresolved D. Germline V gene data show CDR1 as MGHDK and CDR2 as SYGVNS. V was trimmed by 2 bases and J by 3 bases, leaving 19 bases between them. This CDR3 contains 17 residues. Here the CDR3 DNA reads TGTGCCAGCAGTGAAAGTGAGGCGACGTCGGTAAAAGAGACCCAGTACTTC. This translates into CASSESEATSVKETQYF. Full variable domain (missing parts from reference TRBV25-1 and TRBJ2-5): EADIYQTPRYLVIGTGKKITLECSQTMGHDKMYWYQQDPGMELHLIHYSYGVNSTEKGDLSSESTVSRIRTEHFPLTLESARPSHTSQYLCASSESEATSVKETQYFGPGTRLLVL.

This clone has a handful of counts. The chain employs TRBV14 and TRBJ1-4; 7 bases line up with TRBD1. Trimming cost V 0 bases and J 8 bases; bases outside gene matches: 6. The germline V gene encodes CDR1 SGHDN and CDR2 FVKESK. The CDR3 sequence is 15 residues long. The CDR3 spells CASSQELGQWEKLFF. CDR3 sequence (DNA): TGTGCCAGCAGCCAAGAATTGGGACAGTGGGAAAAACTGTTTTTT.

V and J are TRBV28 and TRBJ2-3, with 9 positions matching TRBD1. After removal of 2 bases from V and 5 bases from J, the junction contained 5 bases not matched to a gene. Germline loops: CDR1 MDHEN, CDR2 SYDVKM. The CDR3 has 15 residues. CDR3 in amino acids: CASSLADRGGDTQYF. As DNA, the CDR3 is TGTGCCAGCAGTTTAGCGGACAGGGGAGGAGATACGCAGTATTTT.

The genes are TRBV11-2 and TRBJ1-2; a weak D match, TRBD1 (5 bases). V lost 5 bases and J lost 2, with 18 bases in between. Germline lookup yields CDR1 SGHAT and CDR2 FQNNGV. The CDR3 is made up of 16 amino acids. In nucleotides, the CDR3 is TGTGCCAGCAGCCTCCAGACCGGGACTGTGAACTATGGCTACACCTTC. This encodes CASSLQTGTVNYGYTF.